This T cell receptor beta chain was identified in a study of blood T cell repertoires in COVID-19. Study overall: The study drew acute and convalescent COVID-19 samples from the United States, Italy and Spain. The analysed material was cDNA or gDNA that came from T cells, B-cell-depleted T cells, or PBMCs.

In the authors' methods: Estimation of nucleated cell counts was performed using reference gene primer amplification. Data came from immunoSEQ multiplex PCR; TCRdb stores just in-frame clones and leaves some out. That table furnishes V, J and clone size, whereas the DNA furnished D and trimming. The data show a few hundred thousand clones, about 92% seen once. Germline V gives CDR1 SNHLY, CDR2 FYNNEI. V gave up 8 bases and J gave up 4 bases, with 17 bases separating them. The CDR3 spans 14 residues. Sequencing was done on a sample of peripheral blood. The sequence derives from a woman aged 55 to 70 with COVID-19, enrolled during active disease. The chain has TRBV2 and TRBJ1-1, with a possible D match to TRBD1 (6 bases). The CDR3, as DNA: TGTGCCAGCTCCAGATCCAGGGGTGGCACTGAAGCTTTCTTT. Translated, it gives CASSRSRGGTEAFF.